This T cell receptor beta chain was recovered during a study of T cell changes during pregnancy in multiple sclerosis. Sequencing used immunoSEQ multiplex PCR; TCRdb keeps in-frame clones, though not all of them. This table holds about 40,000 clones, 92% found once. Trimming cost V 1 base and J 1 base, with 8 bases left between them. This CDR3 has 14 amino acids. CDR1 and CDR2 (germline): SGHRS, YFSETQ. The rearrangement links TRBV5-1 to TRBJ1-1; tentatively, D is TRBD1 (6 bases). The sequencing used CD4+ T cells from peripheral blood mononuclear cells, collected before pregnancy. The TCR comes from a female donor with multiple sclerosis, enrolled in a pregnancy study. CDR3 loop: CASSLTGQNTEAFF. CDR3 DNA sequence: TGCGCCAGCAGCTTGACAGGGCAGAACACTGAAGCTTTCTTT.